Listed here are 25 T cell receptor beta chains from one sample, sequenced in a study of shared clonotypes between healthy human individuals. Generated by immunoSEQ multiplex PCR, the TCRdb table keeps only in-frame clones and is missing some. The sample consists of 450,000 to 650,000 clones, around three quarters of them appearing once. What was sequenced was PBMCs. The source of these receptors is a woman in her 40s in good health. Some clones in this sample may be carry-over from other donors' samples.

As regards this clone: At one boundary the junction diverges from the germline segment, which might be a read error. Distinct nucleotide sequences in the sample also encode this CDR3. The V gene is TRBV5-8, the J gene TRBJ1-5, with D possibly being TRBD1 (5 bases). This CDR3 spans 16 amino acids. Germline V gene sequence: CDR1 SGHTS, CDR2 YDEGEE. This CDR3 reads CASSLRSGSSNQPQHF. The DNA of the CDR3 is TGTGCCAGCAGCTTGAGGTCAGGGAGTAGCAATCAGCCCCAGCATTTC.

Concerning this clone: Other DNA sequences of this sample code for an identical CDR3. The genes are TRBV25-1 and TRBJ2-5; D call uncertain. V was shortened by 9 bases and J by 5 bases, with 7 bases between the two germline ends. In germline, CDR1 is MGHDK, CDR2 SYGVNS. CDR3 length: 10 residues. DNA for the CDR3: TGTGCCAGTTCGGAGGAGACCCAGTACTTC. Translated: CASSEETQYF.

This clone was seen a single time. The J gene is TRBJ2-7, the V gene TRBV18, with 11 bases that match TRBD1. V was pared by 3 bases and J by 5 bases, with 0 bases of the junction left unmatched. Germline V lookup: CDR1 KGHSH, CDR2 LQKENI. The CDR3 contains 13 residues. CDR3 sequence: CASSPGQGDEQYF. CDR3 DNA: TGTGCCAGCTCACCGGGACAGGGGGACGAGCAGTACTTC. Variable domain in full (rest from reference TRBV18 and TRBJ2-7): NAGVMQNPRHLVRRRGQEARLRCSPMKGHSHVYWYRQLPEEGLKFMVYLQKENIIDESGMPKERFSAEFPKEGPSILRIQQVVRGDSAAYFCASSPGQGDEQYFGPGTRLTVT.

The V call is TRBV25-1, the J call TRBJ2-7, with D tentatively TRBD1 (5 bases). This CDR3 has 11 amino acids. Per germline, CDR1 MGHDK and CDR2 SYGVNS. V gave up 8 bases and J gave up 3 bases, with 8 bases separating them. DNA of the CDR3: TGTGCCAGCCAGGGTTTCTACGAGCAGTACTTC. Translated, it gives CASQGFYEQYF.

The rearrangement joins TRBV29-1 to TRBJ2-1; TRBD2 might be the D (5 bases). Trimming left V 5 bases short and J 4 bases short, with 12 bases between. This CDR3 has 13 residues. Germline V gene data show CDR1 as SQVTM and CDR2 as ANQGSEA. CDR3 in amino acids: CSVLEAVYNEQFF. CDR3 DNA sequence: TGCAGCGTTCTGGAAGCGGTTTACAATGAGCAGTTCTTC.

The chain carries TRBV18 and TRBJ1-5; possible D gene TRBD1, 6 bases. The CDR3 runs 16 residues. V was trimmed by 3 bases and J by 2 bases, leaving 14 bases between them. Germline V gene sequence: CDR1 KGHSH, CDR2 LQKENI. As DNA, the CDR3 is TGTGCCAGCTCACCGAGAGGGGGGGCCGGCAATCAGCCCCAGCATTTT. Protein product: CASSPRGGAGNQPQHF. Filled out from reference TRBV18 and TRBJ1-5, the complete variable domain reads NAGVMQNPRHLVRRRGQEARLRCSPMKGHSHVYWYRQLPEEGLKFMVYLQKENIIDESGMPKERFSAEFPKEGPSILRIQQVVRGDSAAYFCASSPRGGAGNQPQHFGDGTRLSIL.

In this sample, this clone turned up once. CDR3 in amino acids: CASSQWRQGASRTSGANVLTF. In nucleotides, the CDR3 is TGCGCCAGCAGTCAATGGCGACAGGGGGCGTCCCGTACCTCTGGGGCCAACGTCCTGACTTTC. The rearrangement joins TRBV23-1 to TRBJ2-6; 10 nucleotides align to TRBD1. TRBV23-1 has ORF status, its function being uncertain. This CDR3 spans 21 amino acids. The ends lost 1 base at V and 0 bases at J; junction bases unmatched: 12.

The genes are TRBV6-5 and TRBJ2-1; D is possibly TRBD1 (5 bases). Trimming removed 7 bases at V and 4 bases at J, with 11 bases between. The CDR3 has 13 residues. CDR1 MNHEY and CDR2 SVGAGI come from the germline V gene. The CDR3 region is CASTIGQYNEQFF. The CDR3 DNA sequence: TGTGCCAGCACCATTGGACAATACAATGAGCAGTTCTTC.

This chain links TRBV5-8 with TRBJ1-5, with D unclear. Germline lookup yields CDR1 SGHTS and CDR2 YDEGEE. The CDR3 contains 20 residues. V dropped 0 bases and J dropped 2 bases, with 24 bases sitting between them. CDR3 in amino acids: CASSLAYGAGSLHGNQPQHF. The CDR3 coding sequence is TGTGCCAGCAGCTTGGCGTATGGAGCGGGGTCCCTCCACGGCAATCAGCCCCAGCATTTT.

The chain couples TRBV5-1 to TRBJ2-7, with D possibly being TRBD1 (6 bases). The germline CDR1 and CDR2 sequences are SGHRS and YFSETQ. There are 14 residues in the CDR3. Between the trimmed V and J ends, which lost 4 bases and 0 bases, there was a span of 11 bases. The CDR3 nucleotides read TGCGCCAGCAGCCTTTCGACAGGCTCCTACGAGCAGTACTTC. Its translation is CASSLSTGSYEQYF.

DNA for the CDR3: TGTGCCAGCAGCGGACCGGGCCTCACGCGGGAGACCCAGTACTTC. It translates to CASSGPGLTRETQYF. This rearrangement joins TRBV7-3 to TRBJ2-5; D unresolved. Trimming removed 5 bases from V and 5 bases from J, with 18 bases in between. The CDR3 is 15 residues long. Germline V gene lookup returns CDR1 SGHTA and CDR2 FQGTGA.

The chain links TRBV5-1 to TRBJ2-2, with unresolved D. This CDR3 has 16 residues. Trimming stripped 1 base from V and 1 base from J, with 11 bases between. CDR1 is SGHRS, CDR2 YFSETQ, per germline. For the CDR3, the DNA is TGCGCCAGCAGCTTGCAAGGGCAAGGGAACACCGGGGAGCTGTTTTTT. This gives the protein CASSLQGQGNTGELFF.

The chain's CDR3 is CASSLGQGANEQFF. The CDR3 DNA reads TGCGCCAGCAGCTTGGGACAGGGGGCTAATGAGCAGTTCTTC. The chain employs TRBV5-1 and TRBJ2-1, with 10 positions matching TRBD1. CDR3 length equals 14 residues. Germline V gene data show CDR1 as SGHRS and CDR2 as YFSETQ. Losses at the gene ends were 0 bases for V and 7 bases for J; bases not matched to a gene: 1.

The V gene is TRBV2, the J gene TRBJ2-1, with D maybe TRBD2 (5 bases). Trimming took off 6 bases at V and 4 bases at J, with 16 bases between the two ends. The CDR3 has 15 residues. Germline V CDR1 and CDR2: SNHLY, FYNNEI. As DNA, the CDR3 is TGTGCCAGCAGGTCGGACTCCATATTGTACAATGAGCAGTTCTTC. It is translated as CASRSDSILYNEQFF.

The chain employs TRBV19 and TRBJ1-1, with D possibly TRBD1 on 5 matching bases. The CDR3 loop spans 13 amino acids. The germline CDR1 and CDR2 sequences are LNHDA and SQIVND (reference sequence). V was clipped by 7 bases and J by 3 bases, with 12 bases between them. The CDR3 coding sequence is TGTGCCAGTAATCCCGGGGGATACACTGAAGCTTTCTTT. Its translation is CASNPGGYTEAFF. The full variable domain, in which reference TRBV19 and TRBJ1-1 provide the parts outside the CDR3, is DGGITQSPKYLFRKEGQNVTLSCEQNLNHDAMYWYRQDPGQGLRLIYYSQIVNDFQKGDIAEGYSVSREKKESFPLTVTSAQKNPTAFYLCASNPGGYTEAFFGQGTRLTVV.

The chain links TRBV5-1 to TRBJ1-2; tentative D call: TRBD1 (5 bases). The CDR3 length is 14 residues. With 1 base removed from V and 0 bases from J, the gap between germline ends came to 7 bases. CDR1 and CDR2 from the germline V gene are SGHRS and YFSETQ. The CDR3 here is CASSLRGANYGYTF. CDR3 coding DNA: TGCGCCAGCAGCTTGAGGGGAGCTAACTATGGCTACACCTTC.

This rearrangement joins TRBV7-9 to TRBJ1-2, with D possibly matching TRBD1 (5 bases). V lost 0 bases to trimming and J lost 6 bases, with 17 bases between them. The CDR3 has 16 amino acids. Germline-derived CDR1 and CDR2 are SEHNR and FQNEAQ (reference sequence). CDR3 in amino acids: CASSLAPGHSGHGYTF. The CDR3 nucleotides are TGTGCCAGCAGCTTAGCGCCCGGACACAGCGGCCATGGCTACACCTTC. The full variable domain, its missing parts supplied by reference TRBV7-9 and TRBJ1-2, is DTGVSQNPRHKITKRGQNVTFRCDPISEHNRLYWYRQTLGQGPEFLTYFQNEAQLEKSRLLSDRFSAERPKGSFSTLEIQRTEQGDSAMYLCASSLAPGHSGHGYTFGSGTRLTVV.

The V gene is TRBV10-2, the J gene TRBJ2-5; the match to TRBD2 covers 13 bases. Germline V CDR1 and CDR2: WSHSY, SAAADI. V gave up 4 bases and J gave up 5 bases; unmatched junction bases: 4. The CDR3 has 15 residues. DNA of the CDR3: TGCGCCAGCAGTGGCCGGACTAGCGGGAGTGAGACCCAGTACTTC. Amino acid sequence: CASSGRTSGSETQYF.

V and J are TRBV7-9 and TRBJ2-1, with 8 positions matching TRBD2. The CDR3 sequence is 15 residues long. Trimming removed 3 bases from V and 7 bases from J; junction bases left unmatched: 8. Germline V CDR1 and CDR2: SEHNR, FQNEAQ (reference sequence). CDR3 protein: CASSFREGLVNEQFF. As DNA, the CDR3 is TGTGCCAGCAGCTTTCGGGAGGGCCTTGTGAATGAGCAGTTCTTC. Supplemented by reference TRBV7-9 and TRBJ2-1, the full variable domain reads DTGVSQNPRHKITKRGQNVTFRCDPISEHNRLYWYRQTLGQGPEFLTYFQNEAQLEKSRLLSDRFSAERPKGSFSTLEIQRTEQGDSAMYLCASSFREGLVNEQFFGPGTRLTVL.

This CDR3 reads CAISDIRNTEAFF. CDR3 DNA sequence: TGTGCCATCAGTGACATCCGGAACACTGAAGCTTTCTTT. This chain connects TRBV10-3 to TRBJ1-1; D uncertain. V lost 3 bases, J lost 1 base, and 6 bases lay in between. Germline V gives CDR1 ENHRY, CDR2 SYGVKD. The CDR3 runs 13 residues.

The rearrangement links TRBV6-1 to TRBJ2-6; 9 bases are a match to TRBD1. The CDR3 has 18 amino acids. Germline values: CDR1 MNHNS, CDR2 SASEGT. Losses at the gene ends were 4 bases for V and 0 bases for J; bases not matched to a gene: 7. CDR3 nucleotide sequence: TGTGCCAGCAGTGCACACAGGGGGCGCGTCTCTGGGGCCAACGTCCTGACTTTC. This gives the protein CASSAHRGRVSGANVLTF.

V gene TRBV6-5 combines with J gene TRBJ1-2; D uncertain. The germline V and J ends were trimmed by 6 bases and 0 bases, with 8 bases remaining between them. The CDR3 is made up of 13 amino acids. Germline CDR1 and CDR2: MNHEY and SVGAGI. This chain's CDR3 is CASSRTTNYGYTF. DNA for the CDR3: TGTGCCAGCAGCCGGACGACTAACTATGGCTACACCTTC.

The chain links TRBV10-3 to TRBJ2-7; TRBD1 agrees at 8 bases. V lost 3 bases to trimming and J lost 5 bases; unmatched junction nucleotides: 9. The CDR3 is 15 amino acids. The germline V gene encodes CDR1 ENHRY and CDR2 SYGVKD. This CDR3 reads CAISDPGQGQDEQYF. CDR3 nucleotides: TGTGCCATCAGTGATCCCGGACAGGGCCAGGACGAGCAGTACTTC.

Details on this clone: This likely stems from a read error, as it lies one base from a far larger clone. The V and J genes are TRBV25-1 and TRBJ1-1, with TRBD1 matching 10 bases. The CDR3 consists of 14 residues. V lost 9 bases and J lost 5; bases outside the gene matches: 9. Germline values: CDR1 MGHDK, CDR2 SYGVNS. CDR3 sequence (DNA): TGTGCCAGTTCGACAGGGGGCGGGATTACTGAAGCTTTCTTT. Translation: CASSTGGGITEAFF.

This clone came up a few times. The J gene is TRBJ2-1, the V gene TRBV5-1, with a weak D call TRBD2 (6 bases). Germline CDR1 is SGHRS and CDR2 is YFSETQ. Trimming shortened V by 0 bases and J by 1 base, and 11 bases separated the two germline ends. CDR3 size: 16 residues. The DNA of the CDR3 is TGCGCCAGCAGCTTGGTGGCGGGACGGTCCTACAATGAGCAGTTCTTC. As protein: CASSLVAGRSYNEQFF.